These T cell receptor beta chains were read from a single sample in a study of blood T cell repertoires in COVID-19. The repertoire was sequenced with immunoSEQ multiplex PCR; TCRdb's copy has only in-frame clones and lacks some. Among around 200,000 clones listed, approximately 85% were seen once. What was sequenced was peripheral blood. The receptors shown here come from a man aged 55-75 years with acute or convalescent COVID-19. The CDR3 runs from the conserved cysteine through the conserved F or W. D genes are given only for firm matches. Size values are once, few and many counts, or a class for expanded clones, and some rows have none.

TRBJ2-5	TRBD1	TRBV28	NA	CASSPRAGTGPQETQYF	TGTGCCAGCAGTCCAAGGGCCGGGACAGGACCCCAAGAGACCCAGTACTTC
TRBJ1-5	NA	TRBV19	NA	CASSAGGNQPQHF	TGTGCCAGTAGCGCAGGGGGCAATCAGCCCCAGCATTTT
TRBJ1-2	NA	TRBV6-5	NA	CASKTLGVGDGYTF	TGTGCCAGCAAAACCCTCGGGGTTGGGGATGGCTACACCTTC
TRBJ1-1	NA	TRBV28	NA	CASRARNQGMWAFF	TGTGCCAGCAGGGCAAGAAACCAGGGGATGTGGGCTTTCTTT
TRBJ2-7	TRBD2	TRBV7-9	NA	CASSWGQGGTSGILFKQYF	TGTGCCAGCAGCTGGGGACAGGGGGGGACTAGCGGGATCCTCTTCAAGCAGTACTTC
TRBJ1-2	TRBD1	TRBV6-5	NA	CASRSDRAVGYTF	TGTGCCAGCAGATCCGACAGGGCGGTTGGCTACACCTTC
TRBJ2-5	TRBD2	TRBV27	NA	CASSLRGTSGRDKETQYF	TGTGCCAGCAGTTTACGTGGGACTAGCGGGAGGGACAAAGAGACCCAGTACTTC
TRBJ2-1	NA	TRBV7-7	many	CASSQGEGRMDNEQFF	TGTGCTAGCAGCCAAGGTGAGGGTCGGATGGACAATGAGCAGTTCTTC
TRBJ2-5	NA	TRBV12-3/TRBV12-4	NA	CASTKRGGETQYF	TGTGCCAGTACAAAAAGAGGGGGAGAGACCCAGTACTTC
TRBJ2-7	TRBD2	TRBV30	NA	CAWAGGVEQYF	TGTGCCTGGGCGGGGGGGGTCGAGCAGTACTTC
TRBJ1-1	TRBD1	TRBV12-3/TRBV12-4	NA	CASSPGQEAFF	TGTGCCAGCAGCCCGGGACAGGAAGCTTTCTTT
TRBJ2-7	NA	TRBV27	NA	CASSTAWGPSYEQYF	TGTGCCAGCAGTACGGCGTGGGGGCCCTCCTACGAGCAGTACTTC
TRBJ2-1	NA	TRBV29-1	NA	CSVGRLQGWDPTLNNEQFF	TGCAGCGTTGGCCGCCTACAGGGATGGGATCCTACACTTAACAATGAGCAGTTCTTC
TRBJ1-1	NA	TRBV5-1	NA	CASSLEPGLAEAFF	TGCGCCAGCAGCTTGGAACCAGGGTTAGCTGAAGCTTTCTTT
TRBJ1-3	NA	TRBV9	NA	CASSTTNPQGRGNTIYF	TGTGCCAGCAGCACAACGAACCCGCAGGGGCGCGGAAACACCATATATTTT